The rows below give T cell receptor beta chains drawn from one sample of a study of cytotoxic CD8 clonotypes in ibrutinib-treated CLL. TCRdb's copy holds only in-frame clones and misses some; the assay was immunoSEQ multiplex PCR. The data contain approximately 320,000 clones, over 55% of them singletons. Specimen: PBMCs, collected after 36 months of ibrutinib treatment. The receptors originated from a human donor with chronic lymphocytic leukemia. The conserved cysteine and the conserved F or W are not part of the CDR3 here. Clone size is given for some rows only: seen once, a few or many times, or a class if the clone is expanded.

v_call: TRBV27
clone_size: once
j_call: TRBJ2-7
cdr3_aa: ASSVPGTAYEQY

v_call: TRBV10-2
clone_size: few
j_call: TRBJ2-2
cdr3_aa: ASSDRLAGGPGELF

v_call: TRBV25-1
clone_size: .
j_call: TRBJ1-4
cdr3_aa: ASSERTGPNEKLF

v_call: TRBV6-1
clone_size: .
j_call: TRBJ1-2
cdr3_aa: ASSEALHGYGYT

v_call: TRBV9
clone_size: .
j_call: TRBJ2-3
cdr3_aa: ASSVGRASTDTQY

v_call: TRBV4-2
clone_size: .
j_call: TRBJ2-7
cdr3_aa: ASSHRVHEQY

v_call: TRBV2
clone_size: few
j_call: TRBJ1-6
cdr3_aa: ASRPTGGHNSPLH

v_call: TRBV4-3
clone_size: .
j_call: TRBJ2-3
cdr3_aa: ASSQDLVLAFGDTQY

v_call: TRBV12-5
clone_size: few
j_call: TRBJ1-2
cdr3_aa: ASGLLQGARYYGYT

v_call: TRBV19
clone_size: few
j_call: TRBJ1-2
cdr3_aa: ASSQVRTAYYGYT

v_call: TRBV7-9
clone_size: .
j_call: TRBJ2-7
cdr3_aa: ASSLTWDTSNEQY

v_call: TRBV7-9
clone_size: .
j_call: TRBJ1-5
cdr3_aa: ASSRAYRGREVQPQH

v_call: TRBV4-1
clone_size: few
j_call: TRBJ2-7
cdr3_aa: ASSQWTGASYEQY

v_call: TRBV21-1
clone_size: .
j_call: TRBJ2-5
cdr3_aa: ASSKEAGRETQY

v_call: TRBV28
clone_size: .
j_call: TRBJ2-7
cdr3_aa: ASSLRREYDEQY

v_call: TRBV29-1
clone_size: .
j_call: TRBJ2-7
cdr3_aa: SVERPILAYEQY

v_call: TRBV9
clone_size: .
j_call: TRBJ2-1
cdr3_aa: ASSVALGEVVYNEQF

v_call: TRBV2
clone_size: .
j_call: TRBJ1-1
cdr3_aa: ASTGPINTEAF

v_call: TRBV5-4
clone_size: once
j_call: TRBJ2-1
cdr3_aa: ASSADTRIMHEQF

v_call: TRBV10-3
clone_size: .
j_call: TRBJ2-2
cdr3_aa: ASAGTGHTGELF

v_call: TRBV9
clone_size: few
j_call: TRBJ1-1
cdr3_aa: ATRTVPNTEAF

v_call: TRBV18
clone_size: .
j_call: TRBJ1-1
cdr3_aa: ASSPVQGSTEAF

v_call: TRBV7-9
clone_size: few
j_call: TRBJ1-3
cdr3_aa: ASSPWTGVDTIY

v_call: TRBV11-2
clone_size: few
j_call: TRBJ2-7
cdr3_aa: ASSPVAGYEQY

v_call: TRBV7-9
clone_size: .
j_call: TRBJ2-3
cdr3_aa: ASSLEGIADTQY

v_call: TRBV10-3
clone_size: .
j_call: TRBJ2-1
cdr3_aa: AISDRGSEYNEQF

v_call: TRBV5-1
clone_size: few
j_call: TRBJ1-6
cdr3_aa: ASSLSGYNSPLH

v_call: TRBV27
clone_size: .
j_call: TRBJ2-7
cdr3_aa: ASRITRGPYEQY

v_call: TRBV18
clone_size: .
j_call: TRBJ1-5
cdr3_aa: ASSPTGQFNQPQH

v_call: TRBV29-1
clone_size: .
j_call: TRBJ2-3
cdr3_aa: SVAAATDTQY

v_call: TRBV5-4
clone_size: .
j_call: TRBJ2-1
cdr3_aa: ASRLGGLAGDNEQF